The clone carrying this TCR beta chain was observed a few times. Its antigen is undetermined. Trimming removed 5 bases at V and 2 bases at J, with 19 bases between. The CDR3 is made up of 16 amino acids. The germline V gene has CDR1 SGHTA and CDR2 FQGNSA. These data are taken from a study of T cell repertoires in cytomegalovirus infection. At the level of the study: It can be stated that public TCR beta signatures indicated CMV infection as well as a matching HLA type. Study-level points and caveats: There were HLA-C-restricted CMV-specific TCR beta clonotypes dominating the ex vivo response.

A single record per CDR3 protein comes from TCRdb applying MiXCR to the reads. The sample has under 200,000 distinct CDR3 sequences; under 20% are singletons. The sequenced sample consisted of CD8+ T cells from PBMCs. The receptor was derived from a human donor in good health (CMV status not recorded). Some clones in this sample may be carry-over from other donors' samples. V and J are TRBV7-2 and TRBJ2-7; the D gene is possibly TRBD2 (7 bases). CDR3 DNA: TGTGCCAGCAGCCCCGTAGGGGGGGTCGGCGCCTACGAGCAGTACTTC. It is translated as CASSPVGGVGAYEQYF.